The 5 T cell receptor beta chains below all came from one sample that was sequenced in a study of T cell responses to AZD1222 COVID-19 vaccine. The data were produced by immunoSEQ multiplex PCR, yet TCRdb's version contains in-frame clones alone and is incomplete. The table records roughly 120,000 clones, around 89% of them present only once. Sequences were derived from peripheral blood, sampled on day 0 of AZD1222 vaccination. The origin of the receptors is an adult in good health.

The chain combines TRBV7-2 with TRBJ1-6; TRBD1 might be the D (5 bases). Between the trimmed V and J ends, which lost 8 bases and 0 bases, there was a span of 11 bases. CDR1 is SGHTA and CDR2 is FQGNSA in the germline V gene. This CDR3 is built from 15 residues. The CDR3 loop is CASGGGSSYNSPLHF. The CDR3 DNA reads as TGTGCCAGCGGCGGGGGTAGCTCCTATAATTCACCCCTCCACTTT. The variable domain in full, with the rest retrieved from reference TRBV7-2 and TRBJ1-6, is GAGVSQSPSNKVTEKGKDVELRCDPISGHTALYWYRQSLGQGLEFLIYFQGNSAPDKSGLPSDRFSAERTGGSVSTLTIQRTQQEDSAVYLCASGGGSSYNSPLHFGNGTRLTVT.

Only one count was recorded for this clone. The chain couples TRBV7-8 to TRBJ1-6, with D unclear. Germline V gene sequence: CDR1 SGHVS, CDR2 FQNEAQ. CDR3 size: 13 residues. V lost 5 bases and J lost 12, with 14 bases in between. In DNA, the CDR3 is TGTGCCAGCAGCCCCCGGGAGCCTCGACCCCTCCACTTT. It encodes CASSPREPRPLHF. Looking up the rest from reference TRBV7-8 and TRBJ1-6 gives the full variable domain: GAGVSQSPRYKVAKRGQDVALRCDPISGHVSLFWYQQALGQGPEFLTYFQNEAQLDKSGLPSDRFFAERPEGSVSTLKIQRTQQEDSAVYLCASSPREPRPLHFGNGTRLTVT.

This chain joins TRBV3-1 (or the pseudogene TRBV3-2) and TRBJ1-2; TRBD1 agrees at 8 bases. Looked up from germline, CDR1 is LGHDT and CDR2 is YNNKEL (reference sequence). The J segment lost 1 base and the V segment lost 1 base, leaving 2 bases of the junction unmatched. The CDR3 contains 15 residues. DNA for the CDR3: TGTGCCAGCAGCCAAGCGGGACAGGTTAACTATGGCTACACCTTC. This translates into CASSQAGQVNYGYTF.

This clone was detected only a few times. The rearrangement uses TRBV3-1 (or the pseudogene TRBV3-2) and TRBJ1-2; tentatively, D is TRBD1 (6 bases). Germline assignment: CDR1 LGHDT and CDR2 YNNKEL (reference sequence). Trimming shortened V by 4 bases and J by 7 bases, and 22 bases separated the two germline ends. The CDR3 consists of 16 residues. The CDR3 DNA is TGTGCCAGCAGCCCACTTACCGGGACATCGCTATCTGGCTACACCTTC. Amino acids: CASSPLTGTSLSGYTF.

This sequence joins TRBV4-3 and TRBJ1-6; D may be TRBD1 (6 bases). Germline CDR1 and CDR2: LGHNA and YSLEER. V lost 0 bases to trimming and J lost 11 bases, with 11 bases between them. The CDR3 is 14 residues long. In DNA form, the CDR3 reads TGCGCCAGCAGCCAAGAGCGGACAGAGACACCCCTCCACTTT. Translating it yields CASSQERTETPLHF.